This T cell receptor (beta chain) was captured in a study of CD8 T cells in ankylosing spondylitis (dated by TCRdb to about 2017). At the level of the whole study: The study set out to find disease-linked TCR variants by profiling T cell receptor beta repertoires in ankylosing spondylitis patients and healthy donors. Samples of peripheral blood were taken, and for ankylosing spondylitis patients, synovial fluid was collected as well. The full study cohort comprised about 25 ankylosing spondylitis patients and 85 to 120 healthy donors. The full study reports these points: The disease-linked clones were reported to be significantly enriched in matched synovial fluid samples from ankylosing spondylitis patients. The disease-linked clones showed a CD8+ phenotype and occurred at relatively low frequencies in peripheral blood. Blood from ankylosing spondylitis patients appeared to be characterized by a TCR beta motif composed of 7 to 9 highly homologous amino acid variants. Some TCR beta motif variants had previously been reported in synovial fluid and blood of reactive arthritis patients, which suggested common disease-initiation mechanisms.

The listed sequencing device is Illumina HiSeq 2500. TCR beta libraries were prepared by quantitative 5'-RACE with molecular barcodes. Regarding the original processing steps: A new computational method, built on a probabilistic model of VDJ rearrangement, was used to identify disease-linked TCR variants. TCRdb reran the public reads through fastp at Q25 and MiXCR, keeping productive beta chains. Here each entry gathers all rows of one CDR3 protein and keeps the most common genes and DNA. For this entry, the V and J calls and clone size follow TCRdb and not the study's own pipeline. A total of almost 400,000 distinct CDR3 sequences appear in this sample, about 22% of them only once. Of the sample, about 17% is held by the ten largest clones. The CDR3 covers 17 residues, taking in both the cysteine and the phenylalanine. The sequence is cut down to CDR3 DNA, 51 bases in frame from base 1. The germline V gene encodes CDR1 MNHEY and CDR2 SVGAGI. V is cut by 0 bases and J by 4 bases, and the space between the germline ends is 16 bases.

This clonotype was detected only a few times. Its antigen target is currently unknown. Base qualities are missing; no much larger clone stands one base away. The sample was blood, either unsorted or a sorted T cell fraction (not recorded which). Recombination connected TRBV6-5 to TRBJ2-4; the D gene is not confidently resolved. This receptor was obtained from a male donor with ankylosing spondylitis. The CDR3 sequence is CASSYSGHTFSKNIQYF. The nucleotides read TGTGCCAGCAGTTACTCCGGGCATACGTTCTCGAAAAACATTCAGTACTTC.